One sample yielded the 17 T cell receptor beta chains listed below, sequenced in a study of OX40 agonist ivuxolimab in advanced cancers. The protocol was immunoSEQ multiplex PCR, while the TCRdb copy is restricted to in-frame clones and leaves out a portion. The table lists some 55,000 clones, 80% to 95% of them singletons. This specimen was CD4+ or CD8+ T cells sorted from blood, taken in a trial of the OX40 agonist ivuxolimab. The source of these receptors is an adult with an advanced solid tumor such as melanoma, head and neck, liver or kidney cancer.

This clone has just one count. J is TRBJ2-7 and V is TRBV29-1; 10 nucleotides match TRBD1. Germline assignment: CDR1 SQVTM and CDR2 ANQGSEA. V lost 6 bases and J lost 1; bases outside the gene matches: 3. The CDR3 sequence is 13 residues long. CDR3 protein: CSVRQGASYEQYF. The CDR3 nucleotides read TGCAGCGTGCGACAGGGGGCTTCCTACGAGCAGTACTTC.

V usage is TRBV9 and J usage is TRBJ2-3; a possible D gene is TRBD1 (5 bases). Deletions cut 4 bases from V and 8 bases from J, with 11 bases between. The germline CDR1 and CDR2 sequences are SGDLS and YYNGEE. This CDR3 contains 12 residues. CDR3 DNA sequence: TGTGCCAGCAGCCTGGACATGGGTACGCAGTATTTT. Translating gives CASSLDMGTQYF.

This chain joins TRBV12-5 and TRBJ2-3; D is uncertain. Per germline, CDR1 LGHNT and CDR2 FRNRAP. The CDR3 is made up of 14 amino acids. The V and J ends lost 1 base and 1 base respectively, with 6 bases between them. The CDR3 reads CASGLGSGTDTQYF. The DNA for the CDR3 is TGTGCTAGTGGTTTGGGATCGGGCACAGATACGCAGTATTTT.

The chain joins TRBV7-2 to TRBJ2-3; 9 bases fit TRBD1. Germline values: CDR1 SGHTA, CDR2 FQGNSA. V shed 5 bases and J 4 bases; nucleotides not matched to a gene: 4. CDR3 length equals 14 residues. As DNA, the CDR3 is TGTGCCAGCAGCCAAGGACAGGGGTCAGATACGCAGTATTTT. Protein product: CASSQGQGSDTQYF.

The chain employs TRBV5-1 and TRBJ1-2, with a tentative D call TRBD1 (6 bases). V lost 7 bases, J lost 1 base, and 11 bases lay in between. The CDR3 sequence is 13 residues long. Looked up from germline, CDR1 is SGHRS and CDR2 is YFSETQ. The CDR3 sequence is CASRQAVNYGYTF. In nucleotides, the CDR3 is TGCGCCAGCCGACAGGCCGTTAACTATGGCTACACCTTC.

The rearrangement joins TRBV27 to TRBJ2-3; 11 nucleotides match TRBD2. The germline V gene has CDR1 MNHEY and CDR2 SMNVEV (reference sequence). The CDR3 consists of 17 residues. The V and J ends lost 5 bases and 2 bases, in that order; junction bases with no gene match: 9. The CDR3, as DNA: TGTGCCAGCAGTCACGTCCTAGCGGGGGGCCCCACAGATACGCAGTATTTT. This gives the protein CASSHVLAGGPTDTQYF.

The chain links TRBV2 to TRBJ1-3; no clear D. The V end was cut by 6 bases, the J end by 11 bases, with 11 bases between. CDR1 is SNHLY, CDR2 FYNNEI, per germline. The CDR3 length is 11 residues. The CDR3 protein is CASSPRRSIYF. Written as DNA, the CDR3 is TGTGCCAGCAGCCCCAGGAGATCCATATATTTT. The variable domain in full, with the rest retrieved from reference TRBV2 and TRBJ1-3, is EPEVTQTPSHQVTQMGQEVILRCVPISNHLYFYWYRQILGQKVEFLVSFYNNEISEKSEIFDDQFSVERPDGSNFTLKIRSTKLEDSAMYFCASSPRRSIYFGEGSWLTVV.

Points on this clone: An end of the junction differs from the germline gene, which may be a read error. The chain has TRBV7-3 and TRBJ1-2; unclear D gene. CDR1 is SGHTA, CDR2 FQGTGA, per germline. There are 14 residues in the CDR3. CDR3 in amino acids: CASSQVGLRVGYTF. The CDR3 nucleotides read TGCGCCAGCAGCCAAGTGGGGTTAAGAGTGGGCTACACCTTC. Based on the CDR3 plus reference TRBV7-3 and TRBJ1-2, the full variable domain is GAGVSQTPSNKVTEKGKYVELRCDPISGHTALYWYRQSLGQGPEFLIYFQGTGAADDSGLPNDRFFAVRPEGSVSTLKIQRTERGDSAVYLCASSQVGLRVGYTFGSGTRLTVV.

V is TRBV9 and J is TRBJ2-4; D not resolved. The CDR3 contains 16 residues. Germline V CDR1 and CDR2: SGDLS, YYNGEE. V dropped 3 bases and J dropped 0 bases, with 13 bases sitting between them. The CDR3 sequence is CASSDTAGLAKNIQYF. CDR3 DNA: TGTGCCAGCAGCGACACGGCTGGTTTAGCCAAAAACATTCAGTACTTC.

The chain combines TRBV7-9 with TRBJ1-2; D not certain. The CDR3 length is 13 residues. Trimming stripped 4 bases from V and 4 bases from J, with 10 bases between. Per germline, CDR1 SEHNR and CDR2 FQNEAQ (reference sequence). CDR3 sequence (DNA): TGTGCCAGCAGCTCCCGGGCCACCTATGGCTACACCTTC. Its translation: CASSSRATYGYTF.

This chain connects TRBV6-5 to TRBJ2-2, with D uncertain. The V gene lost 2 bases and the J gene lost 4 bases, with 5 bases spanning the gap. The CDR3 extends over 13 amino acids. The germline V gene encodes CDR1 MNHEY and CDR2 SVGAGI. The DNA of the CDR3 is TGTGCCAGCAGTTACGAGGTCACCGGGGAGCTGTTTTTT. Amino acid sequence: CASSYEVTGELFF.

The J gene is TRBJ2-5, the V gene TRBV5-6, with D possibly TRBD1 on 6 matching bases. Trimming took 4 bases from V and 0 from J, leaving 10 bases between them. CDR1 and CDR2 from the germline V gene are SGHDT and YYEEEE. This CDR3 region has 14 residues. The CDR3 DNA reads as TGTGCCAGCAGCCTTCAGGGGAACCAAGAGACCCAGTACTTC. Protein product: CASSLQGNQETQYF.

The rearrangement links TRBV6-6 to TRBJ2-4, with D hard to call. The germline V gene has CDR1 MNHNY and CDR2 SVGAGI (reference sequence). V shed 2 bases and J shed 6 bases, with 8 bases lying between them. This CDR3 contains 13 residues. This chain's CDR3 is CASSYGRRNIQYF. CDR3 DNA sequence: TGTGCCAGCAGTTACGGCCGAAGAAACATTCAGTACTTC.

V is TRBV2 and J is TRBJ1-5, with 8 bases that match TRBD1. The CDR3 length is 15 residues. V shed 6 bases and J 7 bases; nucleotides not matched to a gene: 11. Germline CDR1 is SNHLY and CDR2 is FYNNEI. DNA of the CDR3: TGTGCCAGCAGCGATAAGGACAGGGTAGGGCAGCCCCAGCATTTT. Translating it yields CASSDKDRVGQPQHF.

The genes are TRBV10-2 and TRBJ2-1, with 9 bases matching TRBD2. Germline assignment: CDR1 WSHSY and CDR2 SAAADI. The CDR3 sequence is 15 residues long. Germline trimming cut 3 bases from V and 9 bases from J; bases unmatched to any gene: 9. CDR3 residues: CASSDPASGKVEQFF. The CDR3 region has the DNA TGCGCCAGCAGTGACCCAGCTAGCGGGAAGGTTGAGCAGTTCTTC.

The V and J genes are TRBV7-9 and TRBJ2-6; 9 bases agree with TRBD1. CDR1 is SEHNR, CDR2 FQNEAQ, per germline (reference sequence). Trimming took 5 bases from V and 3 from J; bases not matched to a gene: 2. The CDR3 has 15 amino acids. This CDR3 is CASSTGGGGANVLTF. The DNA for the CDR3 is TGTGCCAGCAGCACAGGGGGCGGTGGGGCCAACGTCCTGACTTTC.

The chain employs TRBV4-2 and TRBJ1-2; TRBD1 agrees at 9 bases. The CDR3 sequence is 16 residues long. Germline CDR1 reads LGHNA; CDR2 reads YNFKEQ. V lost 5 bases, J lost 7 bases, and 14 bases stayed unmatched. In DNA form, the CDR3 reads TGTGCCAGCAGCTCGGCCCCGGGACAGGGAACGGGTGGCTACACCTTC. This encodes CASSSAPGQGTGGYTF.